This entry is about one T cell receptor beta chain. Which antigen it targets is not known. No quality values exist for individual bases; no much larger clone is one base distant. The cohort consisted of 600 to 750 healthy bone marrow donors. At the time of sampling, all cohort members were nominally healthy, though unrecorded immune exposures were likely present. The donor tested CMV seronegative, placing the donor among the 350 or so seronegative members of the cohort. Each donor provided a peripheral blood sample, and peripheral blood mononuclear cells were used for TCR beta sequencing. Genomic DNA extraction from the blood cell samples was performed with the Qiagen DNeasy Blood Extraction Kit. The sample belongs to a study of cytomegalovirus exposure and HLA in healthy donors (dated by TCRdb to the late 2010s). With respect to the entire study: In an earlier analysis of approximately 640 of the donors, roughly 300 Gb of sequence data and roughly 100 million unique TCR beta sequences from 150 million to 200 million T cells were reported. Rather than drawing on any new phenotypic data, the later analysis identified candidate immune exposures from TCR beta sequences and the way those sequences occurred across donors. Of the approximately 400 genotyped donors, 75% to 85% were placed in the genetic ancestry cluster associated with self-reported Caucasian donors. The aim of the study was to test whether cataloging public T cell receptors could identify signatures of past pathogen exposure. In a later genetic analysis, genome-wide SNP genotypes for about 55% of the 666 donors were used, and that subset was treated as a discovery cohort. In addition to the first cohort of 666 subjects, a separate validation cohort of 120 different subjects was used. All discovery cohort repertoires had been generated using a single sequencing platform. Using immunosequencing, the study profiled T cell repertoires from fewer than 700 subjects and related those repertoires to cytomegalovirus serostatus. Donor age, sex, ethnicity and CMV serostatus were collected together with the repertoire data. An early release covering roughly 600 HLA-typed donors comprised roughly 300 gigabases of sequencing data and roughly 85 million unique TCR sequences. In an earlier analysis of around 540 of the donors, high-throughput TCR beta sequencing was used to judge whether each TCR beta V gene segment behaved as functional or pseudogenic. Class I and class II HLA loci were covered by the typing at four-digit resolution. To predict cytomegalovirus infection status, the study brought together high-throughput TCR immunosequencing, statistical association of individual TCRs with disease status, and machine learning. Typing coverage differed by locus: A, B, C, DRB1 and DQB1 were typed in about 620-640 donors, DQA1 in about 550, DPA1 in some 600, and DPB1 in just under 490. Several DR-DQ haplotypes were treated as single units for association and clustering because of strong linkage in the cohort. On average, roughly 200,000 unique TCR beta nucleotide sequences were sequenced per donor among 300 to 500 genotyped donors of the cohort, with approximately 18% of those sequences being non-productive. To study patterns of TCR occurrence, a later analysis re-analyzed previously published TCR beta repertoires from hundreds of donors and added high-resolution HLA genotyping. Points the paper makes about the study in general: Correlated functional status among segregating V segments might be attributable to linkage disequilibrium, but an unknown experimental factor could not be ruled out. While some public TCRs were present in many individuals, most TCR sequences turned up only very rarely across donors. Assigning TCR associations to individual alleles was difficult when HLA alleles, especially DR and DQ, strongly co-occurred. According to a later analysis, TCR association rates differed among HLA loci, with DRB1 alleles showing the most associated TCRs and HLA-C alleles showing the fewest. The classifier was reported to diagnose cytomegalovirus status with high specificity and sensitivity in both the original cohort and the validation cohort. A later analysis found that HLA-associated TCR beta chains were more clonally expanded and had lower generation probabilities than equally common non-associated chains. This cohort had only TCR beta chains sequenced, and the lack of alpha or paired-chain data limited which features could be detected. The earlier analysis of some 540 of the donors excluded over 15 rarely observed V segments, including chromosome 9 orphons, because counts were too low. Compared with the approximately 700-donor mean, donors in an Asian-associated ancestry cluster had fewer N-insertions in productive TCRs, according to a later genetic analysis. Immune exposure information for the cohort was limited to CMV serostatus. Specific HLA alleles were associated with 15,000 to 20,000 TCR beta sequences at a false discovery rate of 0.05 in a later analysis. According to the authors, the approach could potentially be generalized to other disease states and immunological phenotypes. Because some donors lacked HLA typing at each locus, the association tests relied only on the typed subset. A few of the identified cytomegalovirus-associated TCR beta chains were confirmed in vitro to be specific for cytomegalovirus antigens. Most CMV-associated TCR beta chains appeared to be HLA-restricted in a later analysis, and the HLA associations seemed to be driven largely by CMV exposure. A later analysis reported that several top co-occurrence clusters appeared linked to parvovirus B19, influenza, CMV and Epstein-Barr virus. A cluster of highly shared sequence variants was judged likely to represent a technical artifact of the sequencing pipeline. A total of about 150 TCR beta chains were listed by the study as associated with cytomegalovirus. A further reported finding was that TCR beta sequences accurately predicted the HLA-A and HLA-B alleles for most subjects in the first cohort. Some IMGT-functional V segments, including TRBV6-2 and TRBV6-3, could not be told apart with the 87-base-pair reads, so those segments were excluded. V-gene and J-gene trimming of TCR beta chains was associated with a missense DCLRE1C variant in a later genetic analysis, and the association was replicated in an independent cohort. In an earlier analysis of several hundred of the donors, most TCR beta V segments were observed in productive rearrangements about 90% or about 30% of the time, broadly matching IMGT annotations. The presence/absence analyses assumed that sequencing depth was roughly uniform across donors, and that assumption may not be true.

Trimming removed 2 bases from V and 3 bases from J, leaving 7 bases between the germline ends. From a lookup of the germline V gene, CDR1 and CDR2 are MNHEY and SVGAGI. Including cysteine and phenylalanine, the CDR3 has 13 amino acids. Solely the CDR3 DNA is kept, with 39 bases framed from the first base. The library was obtained by the immunoSEQ multiplex PCR assay. A mixture of 60 forward primers for TCR Vbeta segments and 13 reverse primers for TCR Jbeta segments was used in the multiplex PCR. Amplification of the CDR3 region of rearranged TCR beta genes was performed with a multiplex PCR assay on genomic DNA. The Illumina HiSeq System was used to sequence the amplified TCR beta libraries as 87-base-pair reads. In the source study's methods: A later analysis counted about 80 million unique TCR beta chains across the 666 repertoires, and some 11 million of these chains were shared by at least two donors. To remove PCR and sequencing errors, raw reads were error-corrected and collapsed into unique sequences using a nearest-neighbor algorithm that merged closely related sequences. CDR3 sequences were aligned to IMGT reference sequences to assign V, D and J gene segments. For a sequence to be retained, at least a six-nucleotide match to both a V gene segment and a J gene segment was required. A rearrangement was called productive if the CDR3 had no stop codons and remained in frame with V and J, and every other rearrangement was called non-productive. Following IMGT convention, CDR3 was defined as the stretch from the second conserved V-encoded cysteine to the conserved J-encoded phenylalanine. The earlier analysis of some 580 of the donors excluded any sequence lacking an unambiguous match to a single V gene segment. An earlier analysis of over 450 of the donors classified V segments as functional when productive rearrangements were above 56.7% and as segregating when the standard deviation between donors was above 5%. To diagnose cytomegalovirus status from the catalog of TCR beta chain sequences, a statistical classification framework was built. A later analysis assigned V and J genes by comparing TCR nucleotide sequences with IMGT/GENE-DB human TR gene sequences. The TCRdist pipeline was used in a later analysis to assign CDR3 sequences and most-parsimonious VDJ recombination scenarios. In a later analysis, each TCR beta chain was defined by its CDR3 amino acid sequence together with its V-gene family, and reads without a unique V-gene family were excluded. To address suspected cross-contamination and a sequencing artifact, a later analysis removed approximately 590 highly shared, low-generation-probability nucleotide sequences. In a later analysis, a clonal expansion index was calculated for each public chain from normalized within-repertoire ranks of inferred template counts. Generation probabilities in a later analysis came from a VDJ recombination model fitted to out-of-frame rearrangements, and those results were checked against IGoR. Hypergeometric tests were used in a later analysis to score TCR-TCR, TCR-HLA and TCR-CMV co-occurrence, with a repertoire-size bias correction applied to the TCR pairs. False discovery rates were estimated in a later analysis by permuting HLA or CMV assignments 20 times. In a later analysis, co-occurring TCRs were grouped using DBSCAN, with TCRdist sequence similarity added in when clustering inside HLA-allele-positive subsets. Repertoires with fewer than 30,000 or more than 120,000 public chains, plus five repertoires with anomalous nucleotide sharing, were excluded from co-occurrence clustering. Imported from immuneACCESS, the table was reduced by TCRdb to in-frame sequences with V and J called. These copies leave out some clones; in studies compared against another copy, an unresolved V gene accounts for under half, and the cause of the remainder is not known. V and J calls and clone size are given by that table; D and trimming were obtained from the DNA. This sample holds about 150,000 clones; about a tenth were observed only once. The biggest ten clones account for around 1.9% of the sample.

Recombination joined TRBV6-5 with TRBJ1-2, with the D gene not confidently named. The origin of this receptor is a male donor in good health and CMV-seronegative. The sequencing input was PBMCs. The CDR3 corresponds to CASSYHRDYGYTF. Read as DNA, the sequence is TGTGCCAGCAGTTACCACAGAGACTATGGCTACACCTTC.